A selection of T cell receptor beta chains follows, all from one sample in a study of cytomegalovirus exposure and HLA in healthy donors. Sequencing used immunoSEQ multiplex PCR; TCRdb keeps in-frame clones, though not all of them. The sample yields roughly 140,000 clones, 76% seen once. Sequencing was carried out using PBMCs. The receptors stem from a man between 18 and 29 years old in good health and CMV-seronegative. Both conserved end residues are part of each CDR3. Each record gives: V gene, J gene, clone size, D gene, CDR3 protein, CDR3 DNA. The D gene is left open where the match is weak. Clone size is shown for a subset of rows, as once, few, many or a class of expanded clone.

>TRBV30|TRBJ1-5|few|NA
CAWRGGGNSNQPQHF
TGTGCCTGGAGGGGAGGGGGAAATAGCAATCAGCCCCAGCATTTT
>TRBV25-1|TRBJ1-6|few|NA
CASSPYGLRGSPLHF
TGTGCCAGCAGTCCCTACGGTCTCAGGGGTTCACCCCTCCACTTT
>TRBV19|TRBJ2-7|few|TRBD1
CASSIQTGVRGEQYF
TGTGCCAGTAGTATACAGACAGGGGTAAGGGGCGAGCAGTACTTC
>TRBV6-5|TRBJ2-2|NA|NA
CASSRLLPGELFF
TGTGCCAGCAGCAGACTTTTACCCGGGGAGCTGTTTTTT
>TRBV4-1|TRBJ2-1|NA|TRBD1
CASSPWDSRFYNEQFF
TGCGCCAGCAGCCCGTGGGACAGCAGATTCTACAATGAGCAGTTCTTC
>TRBV30|TRBJ2-5|NA|TRBD2
CAWSRSSGYETQYF
TGTGCCTGGAGTAGGTCTAGCGGGTACGAGACCCAGTACTTC
>TRBV6-5|TRBJ1-5|NA|TRBD1
CASSYSWTGEQPQHF
TGTGCCAGCAGTTACTCGTGGACAGGGGAACAGCCCCAGCATTTT
>TRBV29-1|TRBJ2-1|once|NA
CSVRDFDNEQFF
TGCAGCGTCCGGGACTTCGACAATGAGCAGTTCTTC
>TRBV7-9|TRBJ1-2|NA|TRBD1
CASSFGQGINYGYTF
TGTGCCAGCAGCTTTGGACAGGGGATTAACTATGGCTACACCTTC
>TRBV5-5|TRBJ1-2|few|TRBD1
CASSFFRTGGNYGYTF
TGTGCCAGCAGCTTCTTCCGGACAGGGGGAAACTATGGCTACACCTTC
>TRBV11-2|TRBJ2-7|NA|NA
CASSLEGSGITYEQYF
TGTGCCAGCAGCTTAGAGGGGAGTGGGATCACCTACGAGCAGTACTTC
>TRBV27|TRBJ1-2|once|TRBD1
CARTGPQGYGYTF
TGTGCCAGGACAGGGCCCCAGGGCTATGGCTACACCTTC
>TRBV7-8|TRBJ2-2|NA|NA
CASSFRGGGTNTGELFF
TGTGCCAGCAGCTTCAGGGGCGGGGGCACGAACACCGGGGAGCTGTTTTTT
>TRBV6-1|TRBJ2-2|once|NA
CASSEGNGGYGGELFF
TGTGCCAGCAGTGAAGGGAACGGGGGATACGGCGGGGAGCTGTTTTTT
>TRBV13|TRBJ2-1|NA|NA
CASSLNRPDNEQFF
TGTGCCAGCAGCTTAAACAGGCCGGACAATGAGCAGTTCTTC
>TRBV6-5|TRBJ1-5|NA|TRBD1
CASSFRQGHQPQHF
TGTGCCAGCAGTTTTAGACAGGGTCATCAGCCCCAGCATTTT
>TRBV27|TRBJ2-7|NA|NA
CASKSGGAYEQYF
TGTGCCAGCAAAAGCGGAGGGGCCTACGAGCAGTACTTC
>TRBV19|TRBJ2-7|NA|NA
CASSYGVYEQYF
TGTGCCAGTAGTTACGGGGTTTACGAGCAGTACTTC
>TRBV4-1|TRBJ2-3|NA|NA
CASSPTGTFRDTQYF
TGCGCCAGCAGTCCAACCGGGACTTTCAGGGATACGCAGTATTTT
>TRBV10-1|TRBJ2-1|NA|TRBD2
CASSPSGGARNEQFF
TGCGCCAGCAGTCCCAGCGGGGGGGCCCGCAATGAGCAGTTCTTC
>TRBV19|TRBJ2-1|NA|NA
CASRTAGYNEQFF
TGTGCCAGTAGAACGGCGGGATACAATGAGCAGTTCTTC
>TRBV7-6|TRBJ2-7|NA|TRBD1
CASSLGQGISYEQYF
TGTGCCAGCAGCTTAGGACAGGGAATCTCCTACGAGCAGTACTTC
>TRBV7-2|TRBJ2-2|few|TRBD1
CASSSTGGRSTGELFF
TGTGCCAGCAGCTCCACAGGGGGCAGGAGCACCGGGGAGCTGTTTTTT
>TRBV7-9|TRBJ2-5|NA|NA
CASTRGETQYF
TGTGCCAGCACTAGAGGAGAGACCCAGTACTTC
>TRBV6-5|TRBJ2-3|NA|NA
CASSYSSRDTQYF
TGTGCCAGCAGTTACTCGTCCAGGGATACGCAGTATTTT
>TRBV5-6|TRBJ1-4|NA|TRBD1
CASSSTGHTNEKLFF
TGTGCCAGCAGCTCGACAGGGCACACTAATGAAAAACTGTTTTTT
>TRBV19|TRBJ2-5|NA|NA
CATQRTVGETQYF
TGTGCCACCCAAAGGACAGTAGGAGAGACCCAGTACTTC
>TRBV27|TRBJ1-1|few|NA
CASSSRSSGEAFF
TGTGCCAGCAGTTCCCGGTCCTCCGGTGAAGCTTTCTTT